The rows below give T cell receptor beta chains drawn from one sample of a study of T cell repertoires in cytomegalovirus infection. TCRdb passed the reads through MiXCR, listing each CDR3 protein once. Among about 680,000 distinct CDR3 sequences, approximately 25% were seen once, and the ten largest hold around 8%. Sequenced material: CD8+ T cells from PBMCs. The receptors originated from a human donor in good health (CMV status not recorded). Some clones in this sample may be carry-over from other donors' samples. CDR3s include the opening cysteine and the closing phenylalanine or tryptophan. The order of the fields is D gene, CDR3 length, clone size, V gene, J gene, CDR3 protein, CDR3 DNA. The D gene is left open where the match is weak. Clone size appears in some rows only: once, few, many, or a class for an expanded clone.

D: .
length: 12
size: many
V: TRBV28
J: TRBJ1-1
CDR3: CASSSGEGEAFF
DNA: TGTGCCAGCAGTTCGGGGGAAGGTGAAGCTTTCTTT

D: TRBD1
length: 14
size: few
V: TRBV14
J: TRBJ1-1
CDR3: CASSQDLGQTMAFF
DNA: TGTGCCAGCAGCCAAGATTTGGGACAGACCATGGCTTTCTTT

D: TRBD2
length: 16
size: few
V: TRBV10-2
J: TRBJ2-3
CDR3: CASSEPSGGAGDTQYF
DNA: TGCGCCAGCAGTGAGCCTAGCGGGGGGGCCGGAGATACGCAGTATTTT

D: .
length: 15
size: many
V: TRBV7-2
J: TRBJ2-4
CDR3: CASSLLQKNKNIQYF
DNA: TGTGCCAGCAGCTTACTACAGAAAAATAAAAACATTCAGTACTTC

D: .
length: 15
size: .
V: TRBV5-1
J: TRBJ1-1
CDR3: CASSFPGQANTEAFF
DNA: TGCGCCAGCAGCTTCCCGGGACAAGCTAACACTGAAGCTTTCTTT

D: TRBD1
length: 13
size: many
V: TRBV4-1
J: TRBJ1-2
CDR3: CASSLITGDGYTF
DNA: TGCGCCAGCAGCCTTATCACAGGGGATGGCTACACCTTC

D: .
length: 15
size: few
V: TRBV9
J: TRBJ1-1
CDR3: CASSNADHITTEAFF
DNA: TGTGCCAGCAGCAATGCCGACCATATTACCACTGAAGCTTTCTTT

D: .
length: 12
size: .
V: TRBV5-1
J: TRBJ2-7
CDR3: CASSYQGFEQYF
DNA: TGCGCCAGCAGCTACCAGGGCTTCGAGCAGTACTTC

D: .
length: 17
size: .
V: TRBV20-1
J: TRBJ1-6
CDR3: CSARDPEDPSYNSPLHF
DNA: TGCAGTGCTAGAGATCCCGAAGATCCCTCCTATAATTCACCCCTCCACTTT

D: TRBD1
length: 15
size: many
V: TRBV19
J: TRBJ2-3
CDR3: CASTGTGVFYDTQYF
DNA: TGTGCCAGTACCGGGACAGGGGTATTTTACGATACGCAGTATTTT

D: .
length: 14
size: .
V: TRBV9
J: TRBJ2-4
CDR3: CASSVEKVTDIQYF
DNA: TGTGCCAGCAGCGTAGAGAAGGTGACGGACATTCAGTACTTC

D: .
length: 13
size: many
V: TRBV7-2
J: TRBJ1-5
CDR3: CASSPRTDQPQHF
DNA: TGTGCCAGCAGCCCCCGGACAGATCAGCCCCAGCATTTT

D: TRBD1
length: 15
size: .
V: TRBV23-1
J: TRBJ1-2
CDR3: CASSQSYTGEYGYTF
DNA: TGCGCCAGCAGTCAATCTTATACAGGGGAATATGGCTACACCTTC

D: TRBD2
length: 16
size: .
V: TRBV20-1
J: TRBJ2-2
CDR3: CSAREAGPFRTGELFF
DNA: TGCAGTGCCAGGGAAGCGGGACCTTTCCGAACCGGGGAGCTGTTTTTT

D: .
length: 16
size: many
V: TRBV7-2
J: TRBJ2-2
CDR3: CASSSGQGYNTGELFF
DNA: TGTGCCAGCAGCTCTGGGCAGGGTTATAACACCGGGGAGCTGTTTTTT

D: .
length: 15
size: few
V: TRBV15
J: TRBJ1-2
CDR3: CATSREKGSNYGYTF
DNA: TGTGCCACCAGCAGAGAAAAGGGGTCCAACTATGGCTACACCTTC

D: TRBD1
length: 16
size: many
V: TRBV7-6
J: TRBJ1-1
CDR3: CASSLAGTGLATEAFF
DNA: TGTGCCAGCAGCTTGGCCGGGACAGGGTTGGCCACTGAAGCTTTCTTT

D: TRBD1
length: 18
size: .
V: TRBV12-3/TRBV12-4
J: TRBJ2-1
CDR3: CASRGGQGANFSYNEQFF
DNA: TGTGCCAGCCGGGGTGGACAGGGGGCAAACTTTTCCTACAATGAGCAGTTCTTC

D: .
length: 16
size: .
V: TRBV20-1
J: TRBJ2-3
CDR3: CSATGGLGGSTDTQYF
DNA: TGCAGTGCTACCGGAGGGTTAGGGGGCAGCACAGATACGCAGTATTTT

D: TRBD2
length: 17
size: few
V: TRBV7-2
J: TRBJ2-5
CDR3: CASSSLPGGAPGETQYF
DNA: TGTGCCAGCAGCTCCTTACCGGGGGGGGCCCCCGGGGAGACCCAGTACTTC

D: .
length: 16
size: few
V: TRBV4-2
J: TRBJ1-1
CDR3: CASSQDWEGRDTEAFF
DNA: TGTGCCAGCAGCCAAGATTGGGAGGGGAGGGACACTGAAGCTTTCTTT

D: .
length: 15
size: few
V: TRBV4-3
J: TRBJ2-1
CDR3: CASSLQGGHYNEQFF
DNA: TGCGCCAGCAGCCTACAGGGTGGCCATTACAATGAGCAGTTCTTC

D: .
length: 14
size: many
V: TRBV7-8
J: TRBJ2-3
CDR3: CASSLAARTDTQYF
DNA: TGTGCCAGCAGCTTAGCAGCCCGCACAGATACGCAGTATTTT

D: TRBD1
length: 13
size: few
V: TRBV5-1
J: TRBJ1-1
CDR3: CASSSDRGHEAFF
DNA: TGCGCCAGCAGCTCGGACAGGGGTCATGAAGCTTTCTTT

D: .
length: 16
size: .
V: TRBV4-1
J: TRBJ1-2
CDR3: CASSPVETGYTGGYTF
DNA: TGCGCCAGCAGCCCAGTCGAAACAGGGTACACCGGGGGCTACACCTTC

D: TRBD2
length: 16
size: .
V: TRBV11-2
J: TRBJ2-1
CDR3: CASSQGLAGAYNEQFF
DNA: TGTGCCAGCAGCCAGGGACTAGCGGGTGCATACAATGAGCAGTTCTTC

D: TRBD2
length: 18
size: .
V: TRBV4-2
J: TRBJ2-2
CDR3: CASSQDPRLAGGAGELFF
DNA: TGTGCCAGCAGCCAAGATCCCAGGCTAGCGGGGGGTGCCGGGGAGCTGTTTTTT

D: TRBD1
length: 15
size: .
V: TRBV28
J: TRBJ1-4
CDR3: CASSLTQGVNEKLSF
DNA: TGTGCCAGCAGTTTGACACAGGGGGTAAATGAAAAACTGTCTTTT

D: .
length: 15
size: .
V: TRBV4-2
J: TRBJ2-2
CDR3: CASSQDWGSTGELFF
DNA: TGTGCCAGCAGCCAAGATTGGGGGAGCACCGGGGAGCTGTTTTTT

D: .
length: 13
size: .
V: TRBV7-9
J: TRBJ2-3
CDR3: CASTLEGRDTQYF
DNA: TGTGCCAGCACCCTGGAGGGAAGGGATACGCAGTATTTT

D: .
length: 14
size: few
V: TRBV12-3/TRBV12-4
J: TRBJ2-7
CDR3: CASGSSADRFEQYF
DNA: TGTGCCAGCGGTTCCTCAGCGGATCGATTCGAGCAGTACTTC

D: .
length: 17
size: .
V: TRBV4-2
J: TRBJ1-1
CDR3: CASSQDRSGRGATEAFF
DNA: TGTGCCAGCAGCCAAGATAGGTCAGGGAGGGGGGCGACTGAAGCTTTCTTT

D: TRBD2
length: 13
size: .
V: TRBV2
J: TRBJ2-1
CDR3: CASRLTSGVEQFF
DNA: TGTGCCAGCAGACTGACTAGCGGGGTTGAGCAGTTCTTC

D: .
length: 14
size: many
V: TRBV7-2
J: TRBJ1-1
CDR3: CASSSAGGNSEAFF
DNA: TGTGCCAGCAGCTCTGCAGGAGGGAATTCTGAAGCTTTCTTT

D: .
length: 15
size: .
V: TRBV28
J: TRBJ2-3
CDR3: CASSLYRTSTDTQYF
DNA: TGTGCCAGCAGTTTATATCGAACTAGCACAGATACGCAGTATTTT

D: .
length: 14
size: many
V: TRBV7-8
J: TRBJ2-2
CDR3: CASSLPGVTGELFF
DNA: TGTGCCAGCAGCTTACCAGGGGTGACCGGGGAGCTGTTTTTT

D: .
length: 15
size: .
V: TRBV27
J: TRBJ2-1
CDR3: CASSLGFVLAGELFF
DNA: TGTGCCAGCAGTTTAGGGTTCGTCCTAGCAGGAGAATTGTTCTTC

D: TRBD2
length: 15
size: many
V: TRBV4-1
J: TRBJ2-2
CDR3: CASSSPSGATGELFF
DNA: TGCGCCAGCAGCAGTCCTAGCGGAGCCACCGGGGAGCTGTTTTTT

D: TRBD2
length: 16
size: many
V: TRBV28
J: TRBJ2-1
CDR3: CASSLEVAGGLNEQFF
DNA: TGTGCCAGCAGTTTAGAGGTAGCGGGGGGGTTAAATGAGCAGTTCTTC

D: .
length: 16
size: .
V: TRBV5-6
J: TRBJ2-2
CDR3: CASSLYGGFLTGELFF
DNA: TGTGCCAGCAGCTTATACGGGGGATTTCTCACCGGGGAGCTGTTTTTT

D: TRBD1
length: 15
size: .
V: TRBV27
J: TRBJ2-7
CDR3: CASSARDRYLYEQYF
DNA: TGTGCCAGCAGTGCCCGGGACAGGTATCTCTACGAGCAGTACTTC

D: TRBD1
length: 11
size: few
V: TRBV19
J: TRBJ1-2
CDR3: CAGRTGEGYTF
DNA: TGTGCCGGTCGGACAGGGGAAGGCTACACCTTC